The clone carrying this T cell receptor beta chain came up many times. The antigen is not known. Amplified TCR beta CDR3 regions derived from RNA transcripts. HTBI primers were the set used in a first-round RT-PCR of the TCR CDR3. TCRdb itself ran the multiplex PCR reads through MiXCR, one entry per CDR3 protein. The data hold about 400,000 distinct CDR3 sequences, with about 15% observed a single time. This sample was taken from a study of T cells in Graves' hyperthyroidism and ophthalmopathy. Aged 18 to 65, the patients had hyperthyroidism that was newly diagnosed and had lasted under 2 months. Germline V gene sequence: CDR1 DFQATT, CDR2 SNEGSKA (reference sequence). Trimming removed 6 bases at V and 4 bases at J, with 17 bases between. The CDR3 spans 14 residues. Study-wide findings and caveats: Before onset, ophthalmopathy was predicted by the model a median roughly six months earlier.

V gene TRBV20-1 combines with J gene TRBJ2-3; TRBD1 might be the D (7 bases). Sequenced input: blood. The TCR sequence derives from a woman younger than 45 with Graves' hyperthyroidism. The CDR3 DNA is TGCAGTGCCAGGGGGGCGGGAAAGGCAGATACGCAGTATTTT. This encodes CSARGAGKADTQYF.